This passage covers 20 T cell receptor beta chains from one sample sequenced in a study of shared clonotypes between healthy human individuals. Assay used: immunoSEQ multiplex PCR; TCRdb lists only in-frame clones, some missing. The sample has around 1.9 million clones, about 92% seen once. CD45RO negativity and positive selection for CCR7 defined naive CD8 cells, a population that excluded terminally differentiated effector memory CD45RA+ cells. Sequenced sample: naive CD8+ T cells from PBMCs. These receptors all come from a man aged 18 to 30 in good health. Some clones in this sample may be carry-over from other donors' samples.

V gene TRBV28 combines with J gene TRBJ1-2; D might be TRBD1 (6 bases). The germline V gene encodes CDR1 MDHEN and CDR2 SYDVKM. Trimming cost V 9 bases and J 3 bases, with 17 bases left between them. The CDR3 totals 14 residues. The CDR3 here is CARTLGAGDYGYTF. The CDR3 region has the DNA TGTGCCAGGACCCTCGGAGCAGGGGACTATGGCTACACCTTC.

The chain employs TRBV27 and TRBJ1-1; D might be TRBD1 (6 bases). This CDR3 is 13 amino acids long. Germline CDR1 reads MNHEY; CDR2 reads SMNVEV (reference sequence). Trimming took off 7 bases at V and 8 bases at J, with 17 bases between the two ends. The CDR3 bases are TGTGCCAGCATTCCCGGAGGGGGGAGGGAAGCTTTCTTT. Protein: CASIPGGGREAFF.

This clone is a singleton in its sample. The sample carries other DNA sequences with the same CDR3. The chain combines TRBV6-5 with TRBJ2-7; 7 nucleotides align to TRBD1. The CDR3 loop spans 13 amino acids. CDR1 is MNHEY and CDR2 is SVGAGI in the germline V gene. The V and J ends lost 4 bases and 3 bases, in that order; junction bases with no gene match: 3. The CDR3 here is CASSSDRDYEQYF. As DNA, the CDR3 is TGTGCCAGCAGTTCCGACAGGGACTACGAGCAGTACTTC.

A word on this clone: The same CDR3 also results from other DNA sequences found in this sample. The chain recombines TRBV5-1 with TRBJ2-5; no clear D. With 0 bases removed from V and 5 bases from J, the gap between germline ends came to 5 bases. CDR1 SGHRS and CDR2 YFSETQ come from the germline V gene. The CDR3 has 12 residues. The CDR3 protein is CASSLARETQYF. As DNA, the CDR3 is TGCGCCAGCAGCTTGGCGAGGGAGACCCAGTACTTC.

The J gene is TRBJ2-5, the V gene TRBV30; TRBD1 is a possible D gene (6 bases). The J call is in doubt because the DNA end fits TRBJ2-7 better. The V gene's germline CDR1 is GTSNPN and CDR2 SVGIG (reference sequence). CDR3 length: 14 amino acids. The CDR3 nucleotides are TGTGCCTGGGGGAGTAAAACAGGGTGGTACGAGCAGTACTTC. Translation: CAWGSKTGWYEQYF.

The CDR3 protein is CASSLVGAGELFF. DNA for the CDR3: TGTGCCAGCAGCTTAGTGGGGGCCGGGGAGCTGTTTTTT. This chain connects TRBV7-3 to TRBJ2-2; the D gene could be TRBD1 or TRBD2 (5 bases each). This CDR3 region has 13 residues. Trimming removed 2 bases from V and 6 bases from J, with 7 bases in between. Germline V lookup: CDR1 SGHTA, CDR2 FQGTGA. Variable domain in full (rest from reference TRBV7-3 and TRBJ2-2): GAGVSQTPSNKVTEKGKYVELRCDPISGHTALYWYRQSLGQGPEFLIYFQGTGAADDSGLPNDRFFAVRPEGSVSTLKIQRTERGDSAVYLCASSLVGAGELFFGEGSRLTVL.

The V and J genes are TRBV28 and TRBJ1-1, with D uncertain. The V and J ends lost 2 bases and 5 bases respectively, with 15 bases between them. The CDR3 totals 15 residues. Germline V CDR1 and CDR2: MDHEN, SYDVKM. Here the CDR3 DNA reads TGTGCCAGCAGTTTAAGATTCGCCGGTAGGACTGAAGCTTTCTTT. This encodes CASSLRFAGRTEAFF.

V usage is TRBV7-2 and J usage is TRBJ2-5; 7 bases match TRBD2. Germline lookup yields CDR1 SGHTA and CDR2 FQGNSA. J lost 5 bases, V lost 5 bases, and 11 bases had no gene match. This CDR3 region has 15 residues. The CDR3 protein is CASSLSGVRGETQYF. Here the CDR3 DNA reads TGTGCCAGCAGCCTAAGCGGGGTCCGGGGGGAGACCCAGTACTTC.

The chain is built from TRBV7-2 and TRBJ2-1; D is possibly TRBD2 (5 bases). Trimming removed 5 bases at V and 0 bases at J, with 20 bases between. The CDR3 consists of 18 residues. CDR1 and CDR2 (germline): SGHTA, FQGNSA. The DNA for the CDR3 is TGTGCCAGCAGCGCCCGGGATGGAGCGGTTAGCTCCTACAATGAGCAGTTCTTC. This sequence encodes CASSARDGAVSSYNEQFF.

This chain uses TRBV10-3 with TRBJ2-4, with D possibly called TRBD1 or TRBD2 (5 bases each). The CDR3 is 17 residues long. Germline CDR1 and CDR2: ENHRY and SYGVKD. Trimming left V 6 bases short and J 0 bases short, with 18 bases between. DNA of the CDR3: TGTGCCATCAGGGAAGGGGACGGTTACCTAGCCAAAAACATTCAGTACTTC. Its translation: CAIREGDGYLAKNIQYF.

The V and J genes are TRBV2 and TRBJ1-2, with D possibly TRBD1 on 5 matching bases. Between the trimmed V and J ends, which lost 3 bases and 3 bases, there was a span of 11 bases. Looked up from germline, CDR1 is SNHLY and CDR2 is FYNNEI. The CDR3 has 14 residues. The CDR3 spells CASSDRQGHYGYTF. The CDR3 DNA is TGTGCCAGCAGTGATAGGCAGGGCCACTATGGCTACACCTTC.

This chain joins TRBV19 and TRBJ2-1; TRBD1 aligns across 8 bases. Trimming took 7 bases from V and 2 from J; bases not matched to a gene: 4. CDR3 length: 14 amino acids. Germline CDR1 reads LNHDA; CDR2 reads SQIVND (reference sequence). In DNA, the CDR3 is TGTGCCAGTACCCGGGACAGGACCTACAATGAGCAGTTCTTC. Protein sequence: CASTRDRTYNEQFF.

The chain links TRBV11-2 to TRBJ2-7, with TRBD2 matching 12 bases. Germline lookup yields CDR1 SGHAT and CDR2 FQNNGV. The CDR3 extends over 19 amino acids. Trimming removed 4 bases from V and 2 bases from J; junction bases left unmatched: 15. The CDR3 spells CASSSYRTSGTLHAYEQYF. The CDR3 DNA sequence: TGTGCCAGCAGCTCCTACAGGACTAGCGGGACCTTACATGCCTACGAGCAGTACTTC. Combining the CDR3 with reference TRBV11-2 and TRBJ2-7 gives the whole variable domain EAGVAQSPRYKIIEKRQSVAFWCNPISGHATLYWYQQILGQGPKLLIQFQNNGVVDDSQLPKDRFSAERLKGVDSTLKIQPAKLEDSAVYLCASSSYRTSGTLHAYEQYFGPGTRLTVT.

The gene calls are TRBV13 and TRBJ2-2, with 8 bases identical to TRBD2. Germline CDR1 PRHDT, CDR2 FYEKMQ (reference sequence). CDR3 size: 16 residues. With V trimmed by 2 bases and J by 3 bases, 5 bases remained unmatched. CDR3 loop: CASSLLSGSYTGELFF. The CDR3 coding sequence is TGTGCCAGCAGCTTACTCAGCGGGAGTTACACCGGGGAGCTGTTTTTT.

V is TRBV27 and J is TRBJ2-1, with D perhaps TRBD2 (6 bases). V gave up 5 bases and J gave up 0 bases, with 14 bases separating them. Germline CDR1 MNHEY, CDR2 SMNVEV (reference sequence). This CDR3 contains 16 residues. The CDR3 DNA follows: TGTGCCAGCAGTCCCGAGCGGGCAGGCTCCTACAATGAGCAGTTCTTC. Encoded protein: CASSPERAGSYNEQFF.

CDR3 in DNA: TGTGCCAGCAGAGGTAGCGGGGGGGGCACAGATACGCAGTATTTT. It is translated as CASRGSGGGTDTQYF. The J gene is TRBJ2-3, the V gene TRBV27; 11 bases match TRBD2. Germline assignment: CDR1 MNHEY and CDR2 SMNVEV (reference sequence). There are 15 residues in the CDR3. V lost 6 bases, J lost 1 base, and 3 bases stayed unmatched.

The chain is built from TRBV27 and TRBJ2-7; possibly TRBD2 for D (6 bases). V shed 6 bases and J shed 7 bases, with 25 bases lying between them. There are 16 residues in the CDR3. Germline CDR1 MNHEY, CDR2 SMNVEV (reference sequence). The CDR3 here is CASSPSVGEDYGEQYF. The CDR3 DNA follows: TGTGCCAGCAGCCCATCGGTGGGGGAGGATTATGGAGAGCAGTACTTC.

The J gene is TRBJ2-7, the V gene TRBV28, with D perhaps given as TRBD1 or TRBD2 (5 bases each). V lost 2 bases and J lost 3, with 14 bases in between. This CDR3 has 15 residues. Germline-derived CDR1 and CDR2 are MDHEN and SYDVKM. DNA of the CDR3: TGTGCCAGCAGTTTACCCGGGACGACCCACTACGAGCAGTACTTC. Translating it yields CASSLPGTTHYEQYF.

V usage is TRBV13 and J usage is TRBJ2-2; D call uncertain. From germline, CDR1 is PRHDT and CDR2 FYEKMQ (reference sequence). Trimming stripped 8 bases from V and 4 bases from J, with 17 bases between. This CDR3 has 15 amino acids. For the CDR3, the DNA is TGTGCCAGCGGCCTCTTAGGAGACGGCACCGGGGAGCTGTTTTTT. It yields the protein CASGLLGDGTGELFF. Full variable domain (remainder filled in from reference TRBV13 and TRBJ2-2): AAGVIQSPRHLIKEKRETATLKCYPIPRHDTVYWYQQGPGQDPQFLISFYEKMQSDKGSIPDRFSAQQFSDYHSELNMSSLELGDSALYFCASGLLGDGTGELFFGEGSRLTVL.

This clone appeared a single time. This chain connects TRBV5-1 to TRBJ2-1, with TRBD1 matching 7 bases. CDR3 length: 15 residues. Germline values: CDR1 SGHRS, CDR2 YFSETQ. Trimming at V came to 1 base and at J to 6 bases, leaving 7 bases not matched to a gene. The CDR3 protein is CASSLTRGRINEQFF. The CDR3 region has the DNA TGCGCCAGCAGCTTGACGAGGGGGCGCATCAATGAGCAGTTCTTC. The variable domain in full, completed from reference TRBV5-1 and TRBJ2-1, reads KAGVTQTPRYLIKTRGQQVTLSCSPISGHRSVSWYQQTPGQGLQFLFEYFSETQRNKGNFPGRFSGRQFSNSRSEMNVSTLELGDSALYLCASSLTRGRINEQFFGPGTRLTVL.